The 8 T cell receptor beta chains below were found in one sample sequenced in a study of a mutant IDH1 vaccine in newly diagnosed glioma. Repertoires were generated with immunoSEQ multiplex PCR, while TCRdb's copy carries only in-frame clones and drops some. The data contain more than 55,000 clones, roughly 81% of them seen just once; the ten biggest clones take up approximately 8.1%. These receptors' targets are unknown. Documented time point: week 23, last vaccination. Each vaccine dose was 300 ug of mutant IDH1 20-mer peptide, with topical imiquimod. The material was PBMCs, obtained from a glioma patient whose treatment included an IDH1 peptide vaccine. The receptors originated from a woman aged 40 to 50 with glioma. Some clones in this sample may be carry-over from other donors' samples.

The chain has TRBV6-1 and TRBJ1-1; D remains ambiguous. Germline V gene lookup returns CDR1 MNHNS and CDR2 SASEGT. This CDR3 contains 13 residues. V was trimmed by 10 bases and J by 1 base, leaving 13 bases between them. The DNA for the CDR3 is TGTGCCACCGAACTTGGCGGGAACACTGAAGCTTTCTTT. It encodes CATELGGNTEAFF.

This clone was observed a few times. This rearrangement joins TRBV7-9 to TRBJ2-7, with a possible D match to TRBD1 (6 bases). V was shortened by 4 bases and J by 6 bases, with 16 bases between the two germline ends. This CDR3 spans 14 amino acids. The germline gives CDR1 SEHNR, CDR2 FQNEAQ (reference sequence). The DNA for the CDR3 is TGTGCCAGCAGCTGGAAAAGAGGGGGTAGCGAGCAGTACTTC. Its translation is CASSWKRGGSEQYF. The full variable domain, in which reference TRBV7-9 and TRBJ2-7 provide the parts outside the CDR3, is DTGVSQNPRHKITKRGQNVTFRCDPISEHNRLYWYRQTLGQGPEFLTYFQNEAQLEKSRLLSDRFSAERPKGSFSTLEIQRTEQGDSAMYLCASSWKRGGSEQYFGPGTRLTVT.

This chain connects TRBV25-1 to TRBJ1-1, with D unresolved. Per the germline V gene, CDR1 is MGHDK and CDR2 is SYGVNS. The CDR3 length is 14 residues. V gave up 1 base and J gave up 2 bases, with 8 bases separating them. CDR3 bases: TGTGCCAGCAGTGAATCTCGGAGTAACACTGAAGCTTTCTTT. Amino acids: CASSESRSNTEAFF. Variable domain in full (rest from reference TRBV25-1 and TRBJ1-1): EADIYQTPRYLVIGTGKKITLECSQTMGHDKMYWYQQDPGMELHLIHYSYGVNSTEKGDLSSESTVSRIRTEHFPLTLESARPSHTSQYLCASSESRSNTEAFFGQGTRLTVV.

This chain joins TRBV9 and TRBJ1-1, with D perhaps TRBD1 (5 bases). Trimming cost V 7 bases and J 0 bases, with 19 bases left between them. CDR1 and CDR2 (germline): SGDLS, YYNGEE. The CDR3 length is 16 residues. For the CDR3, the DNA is TGTGCCAGCGGAGACGGGGTGGAGGGGTTGAACACTGAAGCTTTCTTT. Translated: CASGDGVEGLNTEAFF.

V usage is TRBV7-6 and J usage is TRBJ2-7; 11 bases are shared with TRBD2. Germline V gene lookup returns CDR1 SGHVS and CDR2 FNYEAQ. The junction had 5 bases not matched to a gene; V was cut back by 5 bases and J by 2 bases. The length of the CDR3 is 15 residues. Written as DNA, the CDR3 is TGTGCCAGCAGCCTTAGCGGGGGGGCACCCTACGAGCAGTACTTC. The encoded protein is CASSLSGGAPYEQYF.

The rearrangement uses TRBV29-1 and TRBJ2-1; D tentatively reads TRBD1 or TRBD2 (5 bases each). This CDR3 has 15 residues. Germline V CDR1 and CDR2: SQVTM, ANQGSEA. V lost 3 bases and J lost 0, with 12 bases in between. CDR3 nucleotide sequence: TGCAGCGTTGAGGCGGATGGGGGCTCCTACAATGAGCAGTTCTTC. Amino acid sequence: CSVEADGGSYNEQFF.

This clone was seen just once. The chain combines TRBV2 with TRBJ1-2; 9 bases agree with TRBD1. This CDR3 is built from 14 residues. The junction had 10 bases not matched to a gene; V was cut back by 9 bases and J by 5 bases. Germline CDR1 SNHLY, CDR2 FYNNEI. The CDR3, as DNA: TGTGCCAGTAGCTCCGGGACAGGGAGGTATGGCTACACCTTC. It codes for CASSSGTGRYGYTF.

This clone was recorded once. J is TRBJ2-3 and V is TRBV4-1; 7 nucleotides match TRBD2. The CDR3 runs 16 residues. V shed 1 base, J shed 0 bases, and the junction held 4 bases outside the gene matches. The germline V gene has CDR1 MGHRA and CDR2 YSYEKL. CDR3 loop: CASSQGGGASTDTQYF. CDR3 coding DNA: TGCGCCAGCAGCCAAGGGGGAGGGGCCAGCACAGATACGCAGTATTTT.